The entry that follows covers one T cell receptor (beta chain) sequence. The germline CDR1 and CDR2 sequences are SNHLY and FYNNEI. With V trimmed by 6 bases and J by 4 bases, 3 bases remained unmatched. This CDR3 has 14 residues. As for treatment: oral pan-JAK inhibitor, 5-10 mg twice daily. The data originate from a study of CD8+ T cells in alopecia areata. As for the study in general: Tofacitinib was taken orally by treated patients, and the dose was 5 to 10 mg twice daily.

It was cDNA, reverse transcribed from extracted RNA, that served as the sequencing template. Only in-frame clones appear in the TCRdb table, and some are missing; sequencing was by immunoSEQ multiplex PCR. The table lists 170,000 or so clones, roughly 50% of them singletons. This clonotype was sampled from a human donor with alopecia areata. The sequences come from CD8+ T cells sorted from blood, collected at week 24, from a patient treated with tofacitinib. The genes are TRBV2 and TRBJ1-1, with TRBD1 matching 12 bases. The CDR3 is CASSGTGGGTEAFF. CDR3 sequence (DNA): TGTGCCAGCAGCGGGACAGGGGGCGGCACTGAAGCTTTCTTT.